These 21 T cell receptor beta chains share one sample of origin, sequenced in a study of cytomegalovirus exposure and HLA in healthy donors. The PCR contained 60 Vbeta and 13 Jbeta primers. TCRdb's table, derived via immunoSEQ multiplex PCR, lists solely in-frame clones and lacks some. This sample has about 160,000 clones, with about 72% found just once. Input material: PBMCs. All receptors come from a man in his thirties or forties in good health and CMV-seropositive.

The J gene is TRBJ1-2, the V gene TRBV7-3; 8 bases are shared with TRBD1. This CDR3 contains 13 residues. From germline, CDR1 is SGHTA and CDR2 FQGTGA. Unmatched junction bases numbered 6, after V lost 5 bases and J lost 7 bases. The CDR3 DNA follows: TGTGCCAGCAGCAACCGGACAGGGTTTGGCTACACCTTC. Its protein is CASSNRTGFGYTF.

J is TRBJ1-5 and V is TRBV7-9; possible D gene TRBD1, 6 bases. CDR3 length equals 15 residues. The germline V gene has CDR1 SEHNR and CDR2 FQNEAQ (reference sequence). V was cut by 6 bases and J by 0 bases, with 12 bases left in between. CDR3 sequence reads: CASRLSGDSNQPQHF. The CDR3 bases are TGTGCCAGCAGACTATCAGGGGATAGCAATCAGCCCCAGCATTTT.

CDR3 loop: CASSEVGPGGETQYF. The CDR3 nucleotides read TGTGCCAGCAGTGAAGTAGGGCCCGGGGGGGAGACCCAGTACTTC. The rearrangement joins TRBV2 to TRBJ2-5; TRBD2 matches at 7 bases. Germline lookup yields CDR1 SNHLY and CDR2 FYNNEI. J lost 5 bases, V lost 1 base, and 7 bases had no gene match. The CDR3 runs 15 residues.

The V and J genes are TRBV6-4 and TRBJ1-1; D uncertain. Germline CDR1 and CDR2: MRHNA and SNTAGT. With 1 base removed from V and 6 bases from J, the gap between germline ends came to 6 bases. The CDR3 consists of 12 residues. The CDR3 here is CASSDYGSEAFF. The CDR3 DNA is TGTGCCAGCAGTGACTACGGTTCTGAAGCTTTCTTT.

V and J are TRBV9 and TRBJ2-2; D remains ambiguous. With 0 bases removed from V and 5 bases from J, the gap between germline ends came to 14 bases. Germline-derived CDR1 and CDR2 are SGDLS and YYNGEE. The CDR3 loop spans 16 amino acids. Here the CDR3 reads CASSVEAYQATGELFF. The CDR3 nucleotides are TGTGCCAGCAGCGTAGAAGCCTATCAAGCTACCGGGGAGCTGTTTTTT. The full variable domain, its missing parts supplied by reference TRBV9 and TRBJ2-2, is DSGVTQTPKHLITATGQRVTLRCSPRSGDLSVYWYQQSLDQGLQFLIQYYNGEERAKGNILERFSAQQFPDLHSELNLSSLELGDSALYFCASSVEAYQATGELFFGEGSRLTVL.

The chain uses TRBV7-2 and TRBJ2-2, with D possibly being TRBD2 (5 bases). CDR3 length: 14 amino acids. Germline lookup yields CDR1 SGHTA and CDR2 FQGNSA. V shed 4 bases and J shed 5 bases, with 11 bases lying between them. For the CDR3, the DNA is TGTGCCAGCAGCTACACGGGGAGTACCGGGGAGCTGTTTTTT. This codes for CASSYTGSTGELFF.

This clone was observed a handful of times. The junction and the germline gene differ at one end; a read error may be behind it. The chain couples TRBV7-6 to TRBJ2-2, with a weak D call TRBD2 (6 bases). The V gene's germline CDR1 is SGHVS and CDR2 FNYEAQ. CDR3 length: 16 amino acids. CDR3 nucleotides: TGTGCCAGCAGCTATTTCTCCGGGACTGGTACCGGAGAGCTGTTTTTT. Its translation: CASSYFSGTGTGELFF.

The genes are TRBV11-2 and TRBJ2-7, with 7 bases lining up with TRBD2. There are 14 residues in the CDR3. With 0 bases clipped from V and 2 bases from J, the junction kept 1 base outside the gene matches. CDR1 is SGHAT, CDR2 FQNNGV, per germline. CDR3 residues: CASSLEGGPYEQYF. In nucleotides, the CDR3 is TGTGCCAGCAGCTTAGAGGGAGGGCCCTACGAGCAGTACTTC.

The chain joins TRBV5-1 to TRBJ2-5; 9 positions agree with TRBD2. CDR1 SGHRS and CDR2 YFSETQ come from the germline V gene. With 4 bases clipped from V and 8 bases from J, the junction kept 6 bases outside the gene matches. The CDR3 totals 13 residues. CDR3 loop: CASSPRTSVTQYF. The CDR3 region has the DNA TGCGCCAGCAGCCCACGGACTAGCGTTACCCAGTACTTC. Combining the CDR3 with reference TRBV5-1 and TRBJ2-5 gives the whole variable domain KAGVTQTPRYLIKTRGQQVTLSCSPISGHRSVSWYQQTPGQGLQFLFEYFSETQRNKGNFPGRFSGRQFSNSRSEMNVSTLELGDSALYLCASSPRTSVTQYFGPGTRLLVL.

This clone was picked up one time. The chain has TRBV27 and TRBJ1-2; D may be TRBD1 (5 bases). From germline, CDR1 is MNHEY and CDR2 SMNVEV (reference sequence). V lost 3 bases and J 4 bases, leaving 9 bases between the germline ends. The length of the CDR3 is 13 residues. The CDR3 DNA follows: TGTGCCAGCAGTTTTTCAGGGCCCTATGGCTACACCTTC. This encodes CASSFSGPYGYTF.

CDR3 sequence reads: CASSVGGDRVYEQYF. As DNA, the CDR3 is TGTGCCAGCAGCGTAGGGGGGGACAGGGTGTACGAGCAGTACTTC. J is TRBJ2-7 and V is TRBV9, with 9 bases matching TRBD1. Germline V gene sequence: CDR1 SGDLS, CDR2 YYNGEE. Trimming at V came to 0 bases and at J to 4 bases, leaving 5 bases not matched to a gene. CDR3 length: 15 residues. Variable domain in full (rest from reference TRBV9 and TRBJ2-7): DSGVTQTPKHLITATGQRVTLRCSPRSGDLSVYWYQQSLDQGLQFLIQYYNGEERAKGNILERFSAQQFPDLHSELNLSSLELGDSALYFCASSVGGDRVYEQYFGPGTRLTVT.

The genes are TRBV5-1 and TRBJ1-5, with 8 positions matching TRBD1. This CDR3 is built from 14 residues. CDR1 is SGHRS, CDR2 YFSETQ, per germline. Losses at the gene ends were 0 bases for V and 7 bases for J; bases not matched to a gene: 3. As DNA, the CDR3 is TGCGCCAGCAGCTTGGCAGGGGGCGGGCAGCCCCAGCATTTT. Its protein product is CASSLAGGGQPQHF. The variable domain in full, with the rest retrieved from reference TRBV5-1 and TRBJ1-5, is KAGVTQTPRYLIKTRGQQVTLSCSPISGHRSVSWYQQTPGQGLQFLFEYFSETQRNKGNFPGRFSGRQFSNSRSEMNVSTLELGDSALYLCASSLAGGGQPQHFGDGTRLSIL.

Comment on this clone: Other DNA sequences in this specimen translate into the identical CDR3. This chain uses TRBV30 with TRBJ1-2; 8 bases line up with TRBD1. The CDR3 extends over 14 amino acids. Germline V gene lookup returns CDR1 GTSNPN and CDR2 SVGIG (reference sequence). V was pared by 0 bases and J by 6 bases, with 6 bases of the junction left unmatched. CDR3 region: CAWSVGTGYDGYTF. CDR3 sequence (DNA): TGTGCCTGGAGTGTCGGGACAGGATACGATGGCTACACCTTC.

V is TRBV6-5 and J is TRBJ1-1; D unclear. Germline V gene data show CDR1 as MNHEY and CDR2 as SVGAGI. The CDR3 sequence is 11 residues long. V lost 5 bases, J lost 5 bases, and 6 bases lay in between. The DNA of the CDR3 is TGTGCCAGCAGTCCCGGGACTGAAGCTTTCTTT. This encodes CASSPGTEAFF.

The sample holds one count of this clone. This chain links TRBV4-3 with TRBJ2-5, with 8 bases fitting TRBD1. The CDR3 contains 14 residues. V gave up 1 base and J gave up 6 bases; unmatched junction bases: 4. Germline assignment: CDR1 LGHNA and CDR2 YSLEER. CDR3 residues: CASSQAGGVKTQYF. In nucleotides, the CDR3 is TGCGCCAGCAGCCAAGCAGGGGGCGTAAAGACCCAGTACTTC.

The chain joins TRBV7-6 to TRBJ2-7, with D perhaps matching TRBD2 (6 bases). Germline CDR1 and CDR2: SGHVS and FNYEAQ. Trimming pared 3 bases from V and 2 bases from J, leaving 11 bases between. The CDR3 sequence is 14 residues long. The CDR3 DNA reads TGTGCCAGCAGCTTGTCTAGCGTCACCTACGAGCAGTACTTC. It encodes CASSLSSVTYEQYF.

CDR3 DNA sequence: TGTGCCAGCAGTGAGACCGCGGGACAGCCAGGCTACACCTTC. It specifies CASSETAGQPGYTF. The chain uses TRBV2 and TRBJ1-2; 7 positions match TRBD1. The trim removed 3 bases at V and 8 bases at J, leaving 9 bases unmatched. Per the germline V gene, CDR1 is SNHLY and CDR2 is FYNNEI. CDR3 length equals 14 residues.

The genes are TRBV4-3 and TRBJ2-7, with D possibly TRBD2 on 6 matching bases. This CDR3 has 13 amino acids. Trimming cost V 3 bases and J 3 bases, with 9 bases left between them. Germline CDR1 LGHNA, CDR2 YSLEER. This CDR3 is CASSQRTNYEQYF. For the CDR3, the DNA is TGCGCCAGCAGCCAGAGGACTAACTACGAGCAGTACTTC.

The chain links TRBV7-6 to TRBJ2-3; 7 nucleotides agree with TRBD2. Germline CDR1 SGHVS, CDR2 FNYEAQ. The V segment lost 3 bases and the J segment 4 bases; nucleotides outside the gene matches: 4. The CDR3 sequence is 14 residues long. CDR3 loop: CASSFSGEADTQYF. The CDR3 bases are TGTGCCAGCAGCTTCAGCGGGGAGGCAGATACGCAGTATTTT.

Of note for this clone: At the DNA level, this CDR3 is encoded by other sequences in the same sample as well. In nucleotides, the CDR3 is TGCAGCGTTGTCGGACAGAGCAATCAGCCCCAGCATTTT. Translating gives CSVVGQSNQPQHF. The chain is built from TRBV29-1 and TRBJ1-5, with TRBD1 as a possible D gene (6 bases). The V end lost 4 bases, the J end lost 1 base, and 8 bases lay between the germline ends. Germline CDR1 SQVTM, CDR2 ANQGSEA. There are 13 residues in the CDR3. Together with reference TRBV29-1 and TRBJ1-5, the CDR3 gives the full variable domain: SAVISQKPSRDICQRGTSLTIQCQVDSQVTMMFWYRQQPGQSLTLIATANQGSEATYESGFVIDKFPISRPNLTFSTLTVSNMSPEDSSIYLCSVVGQSNQPQHFGDGTRLSIL.

The V and J genes are TRBV10-3 and TRBJ2-7; D gene ambiguous. With 4 bases removed from V and 4 bases from J, the gap between germline ends came to 14 bases. CDR3 length: 14 residues. Germline lookup yields CDR1 ENHRY and CDR2 SYGVKD. CDR3 in DNA: TGTGCCATCAGTGCCGTTAGTCTCGGGTACGAGCAGTACTTC. Amino acid sequence: CAISAVSLGYEQYF.